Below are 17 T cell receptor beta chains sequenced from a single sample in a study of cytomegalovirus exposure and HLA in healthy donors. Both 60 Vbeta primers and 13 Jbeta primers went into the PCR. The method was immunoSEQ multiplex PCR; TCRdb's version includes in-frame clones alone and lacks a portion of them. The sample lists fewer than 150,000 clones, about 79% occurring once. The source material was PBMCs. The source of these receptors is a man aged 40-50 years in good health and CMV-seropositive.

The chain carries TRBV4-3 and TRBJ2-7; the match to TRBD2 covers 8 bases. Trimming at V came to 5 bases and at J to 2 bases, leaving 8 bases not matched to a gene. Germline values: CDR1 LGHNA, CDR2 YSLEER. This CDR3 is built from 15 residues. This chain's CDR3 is CASSTRGGNTYEQYF. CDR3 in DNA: TGCGCCAGCAGCACACGGGGGGGGAACACCTACGAGCAGTACTTC.

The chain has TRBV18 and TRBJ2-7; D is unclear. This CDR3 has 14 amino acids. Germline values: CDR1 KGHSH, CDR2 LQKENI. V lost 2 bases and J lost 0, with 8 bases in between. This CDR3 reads CASSPTTGSYEQYF. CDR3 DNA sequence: TGTGCCAGCTCACCAACGACGGGCTCCTACGAGCAGTACTTC.

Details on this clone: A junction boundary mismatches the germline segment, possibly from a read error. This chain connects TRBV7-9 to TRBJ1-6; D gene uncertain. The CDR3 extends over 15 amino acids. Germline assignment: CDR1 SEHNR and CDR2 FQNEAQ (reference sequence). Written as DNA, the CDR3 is TGTGCTAGCACCGAAGGGAGCTCCTATAATTCACCCCTCCACTTT. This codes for CASTEGSSYNSPLHF.

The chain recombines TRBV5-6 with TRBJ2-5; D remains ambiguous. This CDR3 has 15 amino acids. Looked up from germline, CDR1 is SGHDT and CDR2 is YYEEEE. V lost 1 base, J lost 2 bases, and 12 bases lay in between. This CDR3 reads CASSLLQISQETQYF. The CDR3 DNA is TGTGCCAGCAGCTTGCTACAGATCTCACAAGAGACCCAGTACTTC.

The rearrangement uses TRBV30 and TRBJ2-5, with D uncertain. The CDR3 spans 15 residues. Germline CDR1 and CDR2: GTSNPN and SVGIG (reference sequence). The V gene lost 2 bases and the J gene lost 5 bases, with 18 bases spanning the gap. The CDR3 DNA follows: TGTGCCTGGAGTAGATCATCCGGAGCGAGTGAGACCCAGTACTTC. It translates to CAWSRSSGASETQYF.

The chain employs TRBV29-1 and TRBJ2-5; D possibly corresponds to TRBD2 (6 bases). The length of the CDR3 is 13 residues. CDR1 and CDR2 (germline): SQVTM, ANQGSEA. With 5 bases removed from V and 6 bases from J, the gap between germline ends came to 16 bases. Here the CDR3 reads CSVRLGGPQTQYF. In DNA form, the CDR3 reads TGCAGCGTTCGACTGGGGGGACCCCAGACCCAGTACTTC.

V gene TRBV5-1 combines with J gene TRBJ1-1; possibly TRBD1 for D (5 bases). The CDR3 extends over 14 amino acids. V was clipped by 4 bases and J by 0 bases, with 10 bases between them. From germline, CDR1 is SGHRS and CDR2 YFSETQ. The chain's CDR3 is CASSETDMNTEAFF. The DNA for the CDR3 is TGCGCCAGCAGCGAGACAGATATGAACACTGAAGCTTTCTTT.

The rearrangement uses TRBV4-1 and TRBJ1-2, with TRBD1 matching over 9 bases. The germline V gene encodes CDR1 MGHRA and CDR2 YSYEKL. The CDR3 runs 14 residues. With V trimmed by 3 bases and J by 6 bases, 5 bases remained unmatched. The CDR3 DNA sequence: TGCGCCAGCAGCCAGGACAGGGGTGGGAATGGCTACACCTTC. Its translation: CASSQDRGGNGYTF.

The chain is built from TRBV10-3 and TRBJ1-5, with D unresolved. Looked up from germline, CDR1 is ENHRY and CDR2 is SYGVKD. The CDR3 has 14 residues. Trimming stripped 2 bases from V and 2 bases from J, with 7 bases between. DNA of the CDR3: TGTGCCATCAGTGAGACCCGGGGCAATCAGCCCCAGCATTTT. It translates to CAISETRGNQPQHF.

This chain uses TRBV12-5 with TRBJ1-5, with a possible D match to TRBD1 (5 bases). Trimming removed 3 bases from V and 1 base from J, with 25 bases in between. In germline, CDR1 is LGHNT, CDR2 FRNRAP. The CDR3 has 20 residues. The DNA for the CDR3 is TGTGCTAGTGGTTTCATGAGGGGAGGGAGTAGTTTCGGGAGCAATCAGCCCCAGCATTTT. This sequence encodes CASGFMRGGSSFGSNQPQHF. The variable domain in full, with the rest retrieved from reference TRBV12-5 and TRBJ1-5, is DARVTQTPRHKVTEMGQEVTMRCQPILGHNTVFWYRQTMMQGLELLAYFRNRAPLDDSGMPKDRFSAEMPDATLATLKIQPSEPRDSAVYFCASGFMRGGSSFGSNQPQHFGDGTRLSIL.

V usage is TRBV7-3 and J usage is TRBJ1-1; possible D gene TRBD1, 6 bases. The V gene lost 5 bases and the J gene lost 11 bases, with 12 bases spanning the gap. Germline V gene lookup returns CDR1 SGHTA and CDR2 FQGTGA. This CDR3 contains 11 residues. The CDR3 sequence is CASSDTGLAFF. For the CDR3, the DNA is TGTGCCAGCAGCGACACAGGGTTGGCTTTCTTT.

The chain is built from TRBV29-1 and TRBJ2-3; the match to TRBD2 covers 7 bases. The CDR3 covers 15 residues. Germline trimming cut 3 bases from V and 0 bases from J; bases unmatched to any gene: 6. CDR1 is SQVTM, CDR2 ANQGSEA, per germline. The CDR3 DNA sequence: TGCAGCGTTGACGGGGACTATTCTAGCACAGATACGCAGTATTTT. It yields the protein CSVDGDYSSTDTQYF.

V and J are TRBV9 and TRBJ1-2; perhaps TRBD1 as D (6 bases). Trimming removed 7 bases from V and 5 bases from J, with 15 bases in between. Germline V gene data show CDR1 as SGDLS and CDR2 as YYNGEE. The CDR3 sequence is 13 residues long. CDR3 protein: CASGGGGLYGYTF. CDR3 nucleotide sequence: TGTGCCAGCGGAGGGGGGGGCTTATATGGCTACACCTTC.

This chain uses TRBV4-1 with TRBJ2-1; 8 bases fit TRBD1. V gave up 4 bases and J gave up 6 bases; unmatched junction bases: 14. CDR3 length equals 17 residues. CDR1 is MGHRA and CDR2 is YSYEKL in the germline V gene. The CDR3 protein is CASSLRQGQVLGNEQFF. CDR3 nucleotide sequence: TGCGCCAGCAGCCTCCGTCAGGGACAGGTCTTAGGCAATGAGCAGTTCTTC.

CDR3 DNA sequence: TGTGCCACCGGGGGGGACTTGACCCTCACAGATACGCAGTATTTT. As protein: CATGGDLTLTDTQYF. The V and J genes are TRBV4-2 and TRBJ2-3, with TRBD2 matching over 8 bases. The V gene end was trimmed by 10 bases and the J gene end by 2 bases; junction bases not matched to a gene: 11. Per germline, CDR1 LGHNA and CDR2 YNFKEQ. The CDR3 has 15 residues.

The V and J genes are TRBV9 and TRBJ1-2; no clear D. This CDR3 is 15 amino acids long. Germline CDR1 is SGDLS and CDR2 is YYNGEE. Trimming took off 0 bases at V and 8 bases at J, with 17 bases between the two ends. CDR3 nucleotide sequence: TGTGCCAGCAGCGTAGGTGTGGGCCCCTCAGGCGGCTACACCTTC. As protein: CASSVGVGPSGGYTF.

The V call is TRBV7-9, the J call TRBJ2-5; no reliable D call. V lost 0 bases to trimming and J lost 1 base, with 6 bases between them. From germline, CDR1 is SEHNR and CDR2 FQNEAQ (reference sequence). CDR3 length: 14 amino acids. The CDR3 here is CASSLAVSQETQYF. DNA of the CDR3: TGTGCCAGCAGCTTAGCCGTTTCCCAAGAGACCCAGTACTTC. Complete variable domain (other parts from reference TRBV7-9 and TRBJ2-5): DTGVSQNPRHKITKRGQNVTFRCDPISEHNRLYWYRQTLGQGPEFLTYFQNEAQLEKSRLLSDRFSAERPKGSFSTLEIQRTEQGDSAMYLCASSLAVSQETQYFGPGTRLLVL.